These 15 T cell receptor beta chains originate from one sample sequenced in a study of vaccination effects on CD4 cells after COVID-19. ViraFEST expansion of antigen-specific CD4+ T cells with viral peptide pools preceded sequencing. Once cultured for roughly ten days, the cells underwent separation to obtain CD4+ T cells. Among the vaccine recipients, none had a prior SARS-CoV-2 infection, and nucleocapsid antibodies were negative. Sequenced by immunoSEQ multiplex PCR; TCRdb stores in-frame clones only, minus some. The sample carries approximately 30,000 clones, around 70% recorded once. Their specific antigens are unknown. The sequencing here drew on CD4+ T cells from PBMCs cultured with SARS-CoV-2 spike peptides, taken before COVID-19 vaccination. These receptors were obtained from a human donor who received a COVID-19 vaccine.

The CDR3 DNA reads as TGTGCCAGCTCACCAAGGGAGGAGGATGGCTACACCTTC. Translating gives CASSPREEDGYTF. This chain uses TRBV18 with TRBJ1-2; D unresolved. Germline values: CDR1 KGHSH, CDR2 LQKENI. The ends were cut back, 2 bases at V and 6 bases at J, with 10 bases in the middle. This CDR3 is built from 13 residues.

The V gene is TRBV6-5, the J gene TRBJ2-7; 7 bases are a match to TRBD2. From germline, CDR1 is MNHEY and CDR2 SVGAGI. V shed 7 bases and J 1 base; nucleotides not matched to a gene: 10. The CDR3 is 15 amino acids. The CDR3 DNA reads TGTGCCAGCATGGGAGCGGGGACGCCTTCCTACGAGCAGTACTTC. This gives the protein CASMGAGTPSYEQYF.

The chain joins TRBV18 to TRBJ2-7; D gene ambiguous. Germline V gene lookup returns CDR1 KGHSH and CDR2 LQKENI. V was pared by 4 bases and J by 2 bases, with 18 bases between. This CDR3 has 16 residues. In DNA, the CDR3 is TGTGCCAGCTCACGCCAAAACACCCGAATCCCCTACGAGCAGTACTTC. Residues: CASSRQNTRIPYEQYF.

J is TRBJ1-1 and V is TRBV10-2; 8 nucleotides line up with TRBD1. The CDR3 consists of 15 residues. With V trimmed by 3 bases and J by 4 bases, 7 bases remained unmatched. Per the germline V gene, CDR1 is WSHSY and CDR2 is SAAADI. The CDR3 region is CASSDQGAGRTEAFF. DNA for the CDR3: TGCGCCAGCAGTGACCAGGGGGCGGGGCGCACTGAAGCTTTCTTT.

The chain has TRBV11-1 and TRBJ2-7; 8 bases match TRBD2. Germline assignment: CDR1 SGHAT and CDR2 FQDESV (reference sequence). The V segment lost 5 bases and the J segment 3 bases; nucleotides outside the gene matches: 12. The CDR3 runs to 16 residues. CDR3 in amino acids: CASSHLASGGLYEQYF. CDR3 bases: TGTGCCAGCAGCCACCTAGCTTCGGGGGGGCTCTACGAGCAGTACTTC.

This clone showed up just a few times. This CDR3 is CAEMGGLHPWGTGELFF. The DNA of the CDR3 is TGTGCCGAGATGGGGGGACTCCATCCCTGGGGCACCGGGGAGCTGTTTTTT. This sequence joins TRBV6-4 and TRBJ2-2, with TRBD2 as a possible D gene (6 bases). CDR1 is MRHNA, CDR2 SNTAGT, per germline. This CDR3 spans 17 amino acids. Trimming shortened V by 11 bases and J by 4 bases, and 26 bases separated the two germline ends.

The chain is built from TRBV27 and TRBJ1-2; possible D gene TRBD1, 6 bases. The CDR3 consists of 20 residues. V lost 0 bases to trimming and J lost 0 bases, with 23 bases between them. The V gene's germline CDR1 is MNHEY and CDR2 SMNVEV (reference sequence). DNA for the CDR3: TGTGCCAGCAGTTTATCGCCATACCGTGCGGACAGCTTCTCTAACTATGGCTACACCTTC. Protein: CASSLSPYRADSFSNYGYTF.

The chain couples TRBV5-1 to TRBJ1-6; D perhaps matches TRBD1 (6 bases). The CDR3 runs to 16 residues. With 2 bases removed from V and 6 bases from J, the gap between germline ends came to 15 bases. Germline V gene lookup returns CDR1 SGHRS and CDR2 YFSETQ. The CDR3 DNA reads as TGCGCCAGCAGCTTACTAAACCGGGACACTAATTCACCCCTCCACTTT. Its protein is CASSLLNRDTNSPLHF.

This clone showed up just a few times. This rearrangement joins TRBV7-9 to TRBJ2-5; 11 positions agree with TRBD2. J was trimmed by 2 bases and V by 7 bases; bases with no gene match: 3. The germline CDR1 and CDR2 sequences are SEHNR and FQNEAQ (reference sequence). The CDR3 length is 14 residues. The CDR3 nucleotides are TGTGCCAGCAACCCTAGCGGGGGGCAAGAGACCCAGTACTTC. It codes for CASNPSGGQETQYF.

CDR3 in DNA: TGTGCCAGCAGAGGACAGGGTAGGTACGAGCAGTACTTC. Translated, it gives CASRGQGRYEQYF. The gene calls are TRBV12-3 or TRBV12-4 and TRBJ2-7, with TRBD1 identical over 8 bases. This CDR3 has 13 residues. The junction had 5 bases not matched to a gene; V was cut back by 6 bases and J by 4 bases.

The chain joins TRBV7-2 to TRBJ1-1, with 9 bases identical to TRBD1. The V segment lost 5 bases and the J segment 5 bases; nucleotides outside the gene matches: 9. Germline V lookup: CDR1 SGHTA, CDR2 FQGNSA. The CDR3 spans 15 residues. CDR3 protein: CASSPTGGARTEAFF. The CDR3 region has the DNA TGTGCCAGCAGCCCAACAGGGGGCGCACGGACTGAAGCTTTCTTT.

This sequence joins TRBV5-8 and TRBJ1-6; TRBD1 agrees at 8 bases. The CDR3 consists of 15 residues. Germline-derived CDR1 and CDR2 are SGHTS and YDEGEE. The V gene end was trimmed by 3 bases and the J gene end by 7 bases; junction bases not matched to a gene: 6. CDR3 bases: TGTGCCAGCAGCTGGAGACAGGGGAGGAATTCACCCCTCCACTTT. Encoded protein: CASSWRQGRNSPLHF.

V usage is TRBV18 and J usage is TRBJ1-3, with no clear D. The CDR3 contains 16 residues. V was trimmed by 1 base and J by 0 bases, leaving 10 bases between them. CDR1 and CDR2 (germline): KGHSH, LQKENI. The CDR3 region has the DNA TGTGCCAGCTCACCACAGGGTTTTCGCTCTGGAAACACCATATATTTT. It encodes CASSPQGFRSGNTIYF. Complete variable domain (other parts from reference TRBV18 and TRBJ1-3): NAGVMQNPRHLVRRRGQEARLRCSPMKGHSHVYWYRQLPEEGLKFMVYLQKENIIDESGMPKERFSAEFPKEGPSILRIQQVVRGDSAAYFCASSPQGFRSGNTIYFGEGSWLTVV.

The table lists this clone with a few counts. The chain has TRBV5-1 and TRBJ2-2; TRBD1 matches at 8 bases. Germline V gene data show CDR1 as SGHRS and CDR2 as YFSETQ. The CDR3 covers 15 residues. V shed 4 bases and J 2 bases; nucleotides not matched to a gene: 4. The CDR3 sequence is CASSQTGANTGELFF. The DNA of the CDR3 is TGCGCCAGCAGCCAGACAGGGGCTAACACCGGGGAGCTGTTTTTT.

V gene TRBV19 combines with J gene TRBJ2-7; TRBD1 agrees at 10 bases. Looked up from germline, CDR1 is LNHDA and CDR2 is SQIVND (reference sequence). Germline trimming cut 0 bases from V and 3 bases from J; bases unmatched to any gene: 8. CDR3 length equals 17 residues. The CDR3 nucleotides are TGTGCCAGTAGTATAGAATCCGGGACAGGGGACATCTACGAGCAGTACTTC. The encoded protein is CASSIESGTGDIYEQYF.